Presented here are 6 T cell receptor beta chains from one specimen sequenced in a study of CD8+CD57+ T cells in acquired aplastic anemia. TCR beta VDJ combinations and CDR3 sequences were profiled from genomic DNA. Each CDR3 protein gets one entry after TCRdb re-called the reads with MiXCR. This sample yields approximately 150,000 distinct CDR3 sequences, of which more than 45% are seen a single time; around 3.2% belongs to the top ten. The sequenced patients had an expansion of CD8+CD57+ cells seen by flow cytometry. The sample taken for sequencing was sorted CD4+, CD8+, or CD8+CD57+ T cells (not recorded which) from PBMCs. The receptors were sampled from a human donor with aplastic anemia.

The rearrangement links TRBV7-2 to TRBJ1-5; weak D call: TRBD1 (5 bases). The CDR3 is 13 amino acids. From germline, CDR1 is SGHTA and CDR2 FQGNSA. Trimming removed 6 bases from V and 4 bases from J, with 10 bases in between. In nucleotides, the CDR3 is TGTGCCAGCAGTCAGGGTGTGAATCAGCCCCAGCATTTT. As protein: CASSQGVNQPQHF.

This clonotype was counted ten times or more. The chain recombines TRBV19 with TRBJ1-2; D gene uncertain. V was trimmed by 4 bases and J by 0 bases, leaving 9 bases between them. The CDR3 is 14 residues long. Germline V gene sequence: CDR1 LNHDA, CDR2 SQIVND (reference sequence). The CDR3 DNA is TGTGCCAGTAGTAACACAGTTTCTAACTATGGCTACACCTTC. Encoded protein: CASSNTVSNYGYTF.

This clonotype was seen ten or more times. The genes are TRBV7-9 and TRBJ2-3; D gene uncertain. Trimming pared 4 bases from V and 0 bases from J, leaving 11 bases between. Germline V gives CDR1 SEHNR, CDR2 FQNEAQ (reference sequence). This CDR3 spans 15 amino acids. This CDR3 reads CASSSLTLSTDTQYF. CDR3 coding DNA: TGTGCCAGCAGCTCCTTGACCCTTAGCACAGATACGCAGTATTTT.

The J gene is TRBJ2-1, the V gene TRBV12-3 or TRBV12-4; 7 bases are shared with TRBD1. V gave up 7 bases and J gave up 3 bases; unmatched junction bases: 6. There are 14 residues in the CDR3. This chain's CDR3 is CASKVDRVYNEQFF. CDR3 nucleotide sequence: TGTGCCAGCAAAGTCGACAGGGTCTACAATGAGCAGTTCTTC.

A few counts support this clonotype. V and J are TRBV30 and TRBJ1-4; D is undetermined. The CDR3 spans 14 residues. Germline-derived CDR1 and CDR2 are GTSNPN and SVGIG (reference sequence). V lost 1 base and J 0 bases, leaving 6 bases between the germline ends. The CDR3 nucleotides are TGTGCCTGGAGTGGGGCCTCAACTAATGAAAAACTGTTTTTT. Translated: CAWSGASTNEKLFF.

The rearrangement uses TRBV5-1 and TRBJ2-2, with D unclear. CDR3 length: 16 residues. With 7 bases removed from V and 2 bases from J, the gap between germline ends came to 18 bases. The germline V gene has CDR1 SGHRS and CDR2 YFSETQ. CDR3 amino acids: CASGMVARVNTGELFF. CDR3 bases: TGCGCCAGCGGCATGGTAGCCCGGGTCAACACCGGGGAGCTGTTTTTT.